These 2 T cell receptor beta chains came from one sample sequenced in a study of Graves' ophthalmopathy and Graves' hyperthyroidism. The authors amplified TCR beta CDR3 regions from RNA transcripts. Following a first-round RT-PCR that used HTBI primers, a second-round multiplex PCR was carried out. TCRdb re-called the multiplex PCR reads with MiXCR, one entry per CDR3 protein. The sample records a few hundred thousand distinct CDR3 sequences, 15% to 20% being singletons. The sequencing sample was made of peripheral blood. All receptors derive from an adult woman with stable Graves' hyperthyroidism.

This clonotype was seen at least ten times. The V call is TRBV29-1, the J call TRBJ1-6; D may be TRBD1 (6 bases). The germline V gene has CDR1 SQVTM and CDR2 ANQGSEA. The CDR3 consists of 14 residues. The V gene lost 8 bases and the J gene lost 12 bases, with 23 bases spanning the gap. Written as DNA, the CDR3 is TGCAGCACATGGGGGGCAGGTTTGAAGGGACCCCTCCACTTT. Protein: CSTWGAGLKGPLHF.

The V gene is TRBV5-1, the J gene TRBJ1-5; D is uncertain. This CDR3 has 15 amino acids. From germline, CDR1 is SGHRS and CDR2 YFSETQ. V was trimmed by 7 bases and J by 7 bases, leaving 21 bases between them. The CDR3 protein is CASPPPCGVGQPQHF. In DNA, the CDR3 is TGCGCCAGCCCCCCCCCGTGCGGGGTCGGGCAGCCCCAGCATTTT.